Below are 14 T cell receptor beta chains sequenced from a single sample in a study of blood T cell repertoires in COVID-19. Repertoires were generated with immunoSEQ multiplex PCR, while TCRdb's copy carries only in-frame clones and drops some. The sample has some 170,000 clones, 80% to 90% seen once. What was sequenced was PBMCs or T cells enriched from blood (not recorded which). The receptor set was obtained from a man in his forties or fifties who had recovered from COVID-19.

This chain joins TRBV5-1 and TRBJ1-2; D perhaps matches TRBD1 (5 bases). The germline CDR1 and CDR2 sequences are SGHRS and YFSETQ. V was cut by 2 bases and J by 6 bases, with 11 bases left in between. The CDR3 consists of 13 residues. CDR3 in amino acids: CASSFYQGNGYTF. CDR3 nucleotide sequence: TGCGCCAGCAGCTTTTACCAGGGAAATGGCTACACCTTC.

The J gene is TRBJ1-2, the V gene TRBV7-6, with 7 bases fitting TRBD1. This CDR3 spans 17 amino acids. J was trimmed by 7 bases and V by 1 base; bases with no gene match: 15. Germline V gives CDR1 SGHVS, CDR2 FNYEAQ. The CDR3 reads CASSLDARTGVGSGYTF. The CDR3 DNA follows: TGTGCCAGCAGCTTAGACGCGAGAACAGGGGTTGGTTCTGGCTACACCTTC.

The J gene is TRBJ1-4, the V gene TRBV5-1, with TRBD1 matching 7 bases. CDR1 and CDR2 from the germline V gene are SGHRS and YFSETQ. CDR3 length: 16 residues. The J segment lost 2 bases and the V segment lost 5 bases, leaving 9 bases of the junction unmatched. CDR3 coding DNA: TGCGCCAGCAGTAGACAGGGACGATGGACTAATGAAAAACTGTTTTTT. Its translation: CASSRQGRWTNEKLFF. Looking up the rest from reference TRBV5-1 and TRBJ1-4 gives the full variable domain: KAGVTQTPRYLIKTRGQQVTLSCSPISGHRSVSWYQQTPGQGLQFLFEYFSETQRNKGNFPGRFSGRQFSNSRSEMNVSTLELGDSALYLCASSRQGRWTNEKLFFGSGTQLSVL.

This clone was seen a handful of times. The V gene is TRBV5-5, the J gene TRBJ2-7, with a weak D call TRBD2 (5 bases). The CDR3 sequence is 14 residues long. The germline gives CDR1 SGHKS, CDR2 YYEKEE (reference sequence). V gave up 0 bases and J gave up 6 bases, with 13 bases separating them. The CDR3 DNA reads as TGTGCCAGCAGCTTGGGTGGCGGGTTCGGCGAGCAGTACTTC. This codes for CASSLGGGFGEQYF.

The rearrangement links TRBV27 to TRBJ1-2, with D unresolved. Germline V gene data show CDR1 as MNHEY and CDR2 as SMNVEV (reference sequence). The CDR3 runs 19 residues. V was pared by 2 bases and J by 0 bases, with 22 bases between. The CDR3 loop is CASSLNPWEFFSTNYGYTF. In nucleotides, the CDR3 is TGTGCCAGCAGTTTAAATCCCTGGGAGTTTTTCTCAACTAACTATGGCTACACCTTC.

This chain uses TRBV18 with TRBJ2-7; 7 positions agree with TRBD2. The CDR3 length is 14 residues. The germline V gene encodes CDR1 KGHSH and CDR2 LQKENI. V was clipped by 3 bases and J by 6 bases; unmatched bases: 8. The CDR3 loop reads CASSPGGGVAEQYF. CDR3 nucleotide sequence: TGTGCCAGCTCACCGGGGGGAGGGGTAGCCGAGCAGTACTTC.

The chain employs TRBV7-8 and TRBJ2-1; 9 positions agree with TRBD2. V lost 1 base and J lost 7; bases outside the gene matches: 5. The CDR3 is made up of 15 amino acids. CDR1 is SGHVS and CDR2 is FQNEAQ in the germline V gene. CDR3 in amino acids: CASSLGASGVNEQFF. CDR3 DNA sequence: TGTGCCAGCAGCTTAGGTGCTAGCGGGGTAAATGAGCAGTTCTTC.

This clone has a count of ten or more. The chain links TRBV2 to TRBJ2-2; a weak D match, TRBD1 (7 bases). There are 15 residues in the CDR3. With 6 bases removed from V and 3 bases from J, the gap between germline ends came to 14 bases. Germline CDR1 and CDR2: SNHLY and FYNNEI. The DNA of the CDR3 is TGTGCCAGCAGCGGCGGGACAGTGCACACCGGGGAGCTGTTTTTT. Protein: CASSGGTVHTGELFF. Complete variable domain (other parts from reference TRBV2 and TRBJ2-2): EPEVTQTPSHQVTQMGQEVILRCVPISNHLYFYWYRQILGQKVEFLVSFYNNEISEKSEIFDDQFSVERPDGSNFTLKIRSTKLEDSAMYFCASSGGTVHTGELFFGEGSRLTVL.

The table lists this clone with a few counts. The chain employs TRBV5-4 and TRBJ2-6, with D perhaps matching TRBD1 (5 bases). The CDR3 runs 15 residues. Germline V lookup: CDR1 SGHNT, CDR2 YYREEE (reference sequence). Deletions cut 0 bases from V and 7 bases from J, with 11 bases between. The CDR3 loop reads CASSLAGPEANVLTF. The CDR3 nucleotides are TGTGCCAGCAGCTTGGCAGGGCCGGAAGCCAACGTCCTGACTTTC.

The gene calls are TRBV5-1 and TRBJ2-2; D remains ambiguous. Per germline, CDR1 SGHRS and CDR2 YFSETQ. The CDR3 spans 19 residues. Trimming shortened V by 2 bases and J by 4 bases, and 24 bases separated the two germline ends. CDR3 coding DNA: TGCGCCAGCAGCTTAACTTCCCCTCCGGGTCGGGTGAGCACCGGGGAGCTGTTTTTT. This gives the protein CASSLTSPPGRVSTGELFF.

As to this clone: This specimen includes other DNA sequences encoding the same CDR3. The V call is TRBV19, the J call TRBJ2-5; D may be TRBD1 (5 bases). The CDR3 consists of 14 residues. The germline V and J ends were trimmed by 1 base and 2 bases, with 8 bases remaining between them. CDR1 is LNHDA and CDR2 is SQIVND in the germline V gene (reference sequence). The DNA for the CDR3 is TGTGCCAGTAGTATAGGTGGGGCACAAGAGACCCAGTACTTC. It encodes CASSIGGAQETQYF.

This clone was seen only a few times. The rearrangement links TRBV6-5 to TRBJ1-2; 8 bases are shared with TRBD1. The CDR3 has 11 amino acids. Germline V CDR1 and CDR2: MNHEY, SVGAGI. Trimming took 10 bases from V and 6 from J; bases not matched to a gene: 4. This chain's CDR3 is CATSTGDGYTF. In DNA, the CDR3 is TGTGCCACCTCGACAGGGGATGGCTACACCTTC.

This clone has a count of ten or more. CDR3 DNA sequence: TGTGCCAGCAGTGCAGGGGGCAATACTGAAGCTTTCTTT. It translates to CASSAGGNTEAFF. The chain employs TRBV28 and TRBJ1-1; the match to TRBD1 covers 8 bases. The CDR3 loop spans 13 amino acids. V was pared by 5 bases and J by 5 bases, with 4 bases of the junction left unmatched. Looked up from germline, CDR1 is MDHEN and CDR2 is SYDVKM.

In nucleotides, the CDR3 is TGTGCCAGCAGTTTAGTTGTCAGGGGCGCCGGGGAGCTGTTTTTT. It codes for CASSLVVRGAGELFF. The chain uses TRBV28 and TRBJ2-2, with TRBD1 as a possible D gene (6 bases). This CDR3 has 15 residues. The V gene lost 2 bases and the J gene lost 6 bases, with 13 bases spanning the gap. The germline V gene has CDR1 MDHEN and CDR2 SYDVKM. Full variable domain (rest looked up from reference TRBV28 and TRBJ2-2): DVKVTQSSRYLVKRTGEKVFLECVQDMDHENMFWYRQDPGLGLRLIYFSYDVKMKEKGDIPEGYSVSREKKERFSLILESASTNQTSMYLCASSLVVRGAGELFFGEGSRLTVL.